This T cell receptor (beta chain) was retrieved from a study of T-cell reconstitution after alpha-beta-depleted transplantation in children. Unique molecular identifiers were used in preparing the TCRbeta library. TCRdb passed the PCR reads through MiXCR, listing each CDR3 protein once. This sample carries 440,000 or so distinct CDR3 sequences, about a tenth of them seen once, and the ten largest clones take 4.5% to 6%. The V gene's germline CDR1 is SEHNR and CDR2 FQNEAQ (reference sequence). This CDR3 comprises 13 residues. This specimen was PBMCs from the stem cell graft donor, taken from the stem cell graft. The clonotype originates from a human donor who donated a stem cell graft to a child with acute myeloid leukemia. This chain uses TRBV7-9 with TRBJ2-3; possibly TRBD1 for D (5 bases). The CDR3 loop reads CAIVKGLTDTQYF. CDR3 DNA: TGTGCTATCGTTAAGGGGCTCACAGATACGCAGTATTTT.